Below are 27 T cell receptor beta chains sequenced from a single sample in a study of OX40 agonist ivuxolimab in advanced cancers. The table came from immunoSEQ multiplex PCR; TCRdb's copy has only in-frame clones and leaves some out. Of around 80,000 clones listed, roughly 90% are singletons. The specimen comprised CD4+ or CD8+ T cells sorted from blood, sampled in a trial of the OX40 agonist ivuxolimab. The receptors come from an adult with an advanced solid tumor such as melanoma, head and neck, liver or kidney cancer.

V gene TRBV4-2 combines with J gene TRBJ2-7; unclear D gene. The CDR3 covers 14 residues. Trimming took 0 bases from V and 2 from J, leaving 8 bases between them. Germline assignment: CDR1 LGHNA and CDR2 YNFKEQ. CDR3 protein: CASSQDGRTYEQYF. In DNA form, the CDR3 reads TGTGCCAGCAGCCAAGACGGCCGAACCTACGAGCAGTACTTC.

The DNA for the CDR3 is TGTGCCAGCAGCCAGGAACAGCCAGTGAACACTGAAGCTTTCTTT. Residues: CASSQEQPVNTEAFF. The gene calls are TRBV4-2 and TRBJ1-1; D is ambiguous. The germline V gene has CDR1 LGHNA and CDR2 YNFKEQ. V was cut by 3 bases and J by 0 bases, with 11 bases left in between. CDR3 size: 15 residues.

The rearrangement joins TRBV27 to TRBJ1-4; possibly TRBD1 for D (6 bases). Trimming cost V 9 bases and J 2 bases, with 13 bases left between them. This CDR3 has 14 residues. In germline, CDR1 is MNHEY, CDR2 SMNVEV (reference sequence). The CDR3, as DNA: TGTGCCAGTAGGGGGGGCGTCACTAATGAAAAACTGTTTTTT. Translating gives CASRGGVTNEKLFF.

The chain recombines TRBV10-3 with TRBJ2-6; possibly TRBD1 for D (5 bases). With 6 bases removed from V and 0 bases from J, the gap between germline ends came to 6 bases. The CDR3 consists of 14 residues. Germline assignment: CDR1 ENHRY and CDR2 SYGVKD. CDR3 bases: TGTGCCATCAGGGACAACTCTGGGGCCAACGTCCTGACTTTC. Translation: CAIRDNSGANVLTF.

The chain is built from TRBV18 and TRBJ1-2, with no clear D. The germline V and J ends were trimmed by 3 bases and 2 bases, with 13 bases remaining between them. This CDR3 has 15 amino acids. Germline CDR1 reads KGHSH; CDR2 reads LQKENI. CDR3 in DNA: TGTGCCAGCTCACCTTATGAGGAAAGAAACTATGGCTACACCTTC. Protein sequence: CASSPYEERNYGYTF.

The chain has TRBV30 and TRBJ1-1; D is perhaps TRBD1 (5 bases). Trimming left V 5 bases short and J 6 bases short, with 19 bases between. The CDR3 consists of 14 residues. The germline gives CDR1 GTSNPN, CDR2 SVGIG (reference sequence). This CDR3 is CAWWGWGNRAEAFF. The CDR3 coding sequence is TGTGCCTGGTGGGGGTGGGGTAATCGGGCTGAAGCTTTCTTT. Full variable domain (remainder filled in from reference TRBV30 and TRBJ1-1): SQTIHQWPATLVQPVGSPLSLECTVEGTSNPNLYWYRQAAGRGLQLLFYSVGIGQISSEVPQNLSASRPQDRQFILSSKKLLLSDSGFYLCAWWGWGNRAEAFFGQGTRLTVV.

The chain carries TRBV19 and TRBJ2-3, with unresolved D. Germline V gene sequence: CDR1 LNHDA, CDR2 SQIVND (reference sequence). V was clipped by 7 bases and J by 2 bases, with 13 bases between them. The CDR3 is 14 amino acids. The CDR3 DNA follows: TGTGCCAGTAACCCTGCCAGCATCACAGATACGCAGTATTTT. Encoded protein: CASNPASITDTQYF.

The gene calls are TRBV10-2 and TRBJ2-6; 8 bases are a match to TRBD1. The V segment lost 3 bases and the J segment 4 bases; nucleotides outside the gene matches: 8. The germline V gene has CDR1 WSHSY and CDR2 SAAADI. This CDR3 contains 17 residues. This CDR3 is CASSDSGGEAGANVLTF. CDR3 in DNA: TGCGCCAGCAGTGATTCAGGGGGCGAAGCAGGGGCCAACGTCCTGACTTTC.

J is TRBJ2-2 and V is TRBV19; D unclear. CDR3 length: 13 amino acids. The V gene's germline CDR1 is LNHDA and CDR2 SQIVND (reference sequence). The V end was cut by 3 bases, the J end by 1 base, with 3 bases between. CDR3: CASSIGNTGELFF. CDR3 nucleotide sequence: TGTGCCAGTAGTATCGGGAACACCGGGGAGCTGTTTTTT.

CDR3 bases: TGTGCCTGGAGGCAGACAGCGGCCTACGAGCAGTACTTC. Its translation is CAWRQTAAYEQYF. V is TRBV30 and J is TRBJ2-7, with D perhaps being TRBD1 or TRBD2 (5 bases each). Trimming removed 3 bases at V and 2 bases at J, with 11 bases between. From germline, CDR1 is GTSNPN and CDR2 SVGIG (reference sequence). This CDR3 has 13 amino acids.

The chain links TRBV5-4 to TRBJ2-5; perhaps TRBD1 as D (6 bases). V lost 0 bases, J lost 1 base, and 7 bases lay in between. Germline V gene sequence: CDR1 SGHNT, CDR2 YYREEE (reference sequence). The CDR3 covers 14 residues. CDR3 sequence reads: CASSLVGGQETQYF. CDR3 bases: TGTGCCAGCAGCTTGGTAGGGGGCCAAGAGACCCAGTACTTC.

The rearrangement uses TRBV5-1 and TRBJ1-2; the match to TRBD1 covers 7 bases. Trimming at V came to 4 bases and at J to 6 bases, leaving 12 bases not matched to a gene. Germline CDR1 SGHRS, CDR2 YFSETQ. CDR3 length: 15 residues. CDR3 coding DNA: TGCGCCAGCAGCCAGAATAGGGACAGTAATAATGGCTACACCTTC. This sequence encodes CASSQNRDSNNGYTF.

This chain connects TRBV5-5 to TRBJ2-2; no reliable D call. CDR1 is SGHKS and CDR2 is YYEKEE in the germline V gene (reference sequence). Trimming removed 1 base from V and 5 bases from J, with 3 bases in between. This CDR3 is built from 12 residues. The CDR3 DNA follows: TGTGCCAGCAGCTTGATGACCGGGGAGCTGTTTTTT. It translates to CASSLMTGELFF.

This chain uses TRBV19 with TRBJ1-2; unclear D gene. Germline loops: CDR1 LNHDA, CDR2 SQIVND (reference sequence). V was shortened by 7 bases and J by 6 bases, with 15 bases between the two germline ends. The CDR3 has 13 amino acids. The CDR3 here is CASIRTGEDGYTF. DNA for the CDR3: TGTGCCAGTATCCGGACCGGGGAGGATGGCTACACCTTC.

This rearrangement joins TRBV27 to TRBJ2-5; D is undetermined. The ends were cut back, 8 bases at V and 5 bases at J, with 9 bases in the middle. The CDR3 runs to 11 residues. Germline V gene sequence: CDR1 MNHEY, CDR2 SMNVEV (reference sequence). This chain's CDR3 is CASRLRETQYF. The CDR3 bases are TGTGCCAGCCGATTAAGGGAGACCCAGTACTTC.

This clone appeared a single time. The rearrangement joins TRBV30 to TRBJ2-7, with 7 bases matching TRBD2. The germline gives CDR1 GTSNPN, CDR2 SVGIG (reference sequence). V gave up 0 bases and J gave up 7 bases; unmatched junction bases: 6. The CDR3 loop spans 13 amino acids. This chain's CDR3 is CAWSVGVAGEQYF. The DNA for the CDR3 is TGTGCCTGGAGTGTAGGTGTAGCGGGTGAGCAGTACTTC.

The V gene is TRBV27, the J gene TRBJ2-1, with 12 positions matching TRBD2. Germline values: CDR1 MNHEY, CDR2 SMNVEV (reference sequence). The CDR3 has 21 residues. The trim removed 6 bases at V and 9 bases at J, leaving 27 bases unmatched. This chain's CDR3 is CASSFRQITSGRPPAAFEQFF. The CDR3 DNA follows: TGTGCCAGCAGCTTCCGACAAATAACTAGCGGGAGGCCCCCCGCCGCTTTTGAGCAGTTCTTC.

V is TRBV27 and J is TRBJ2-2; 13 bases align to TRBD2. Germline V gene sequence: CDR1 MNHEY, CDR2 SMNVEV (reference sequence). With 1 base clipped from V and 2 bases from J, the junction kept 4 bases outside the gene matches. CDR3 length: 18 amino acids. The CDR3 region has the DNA TGTGCCAGCAGTTTATTTGGGACTAGCGGGGCTAACACCGGGGAGCTGTTTTTT. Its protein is CASSLFGTSGANTGELFF.

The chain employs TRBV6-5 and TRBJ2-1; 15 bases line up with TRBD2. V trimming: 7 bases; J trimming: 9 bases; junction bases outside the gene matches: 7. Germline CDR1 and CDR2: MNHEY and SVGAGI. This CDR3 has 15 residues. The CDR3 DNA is TGTGCCAGCAAAAAACCGGGACTAGCGGGGGGTGAGCAGTTCTTC. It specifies CASKKPGLAGGEQFF.

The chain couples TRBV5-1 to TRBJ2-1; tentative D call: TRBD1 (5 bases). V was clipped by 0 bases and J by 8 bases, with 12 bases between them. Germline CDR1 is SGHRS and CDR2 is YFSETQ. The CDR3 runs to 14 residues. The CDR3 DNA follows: TGCGCCAGCAGCTTGGCAGGGAAGGTCGATGAGCAGTTCTTC. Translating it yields CASSLAGKVDEQFF.

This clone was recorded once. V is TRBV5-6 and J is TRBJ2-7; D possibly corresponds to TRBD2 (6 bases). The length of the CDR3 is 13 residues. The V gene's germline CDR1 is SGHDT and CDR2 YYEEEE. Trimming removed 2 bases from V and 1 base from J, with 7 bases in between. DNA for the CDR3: TGTGCCAGCAGCTTTAGCGGATCCTACGAGCAGTACTTC. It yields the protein CASSFSGSYEQYF.

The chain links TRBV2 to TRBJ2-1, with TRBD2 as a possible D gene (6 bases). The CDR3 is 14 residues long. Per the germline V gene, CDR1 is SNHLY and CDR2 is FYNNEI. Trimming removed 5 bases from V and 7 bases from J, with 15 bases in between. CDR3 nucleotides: TGTGCCAGCAGTAGATCGGGAGTCTCAAATGAGCAGTTCTTC. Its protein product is CASSRSGVSNEQFF.

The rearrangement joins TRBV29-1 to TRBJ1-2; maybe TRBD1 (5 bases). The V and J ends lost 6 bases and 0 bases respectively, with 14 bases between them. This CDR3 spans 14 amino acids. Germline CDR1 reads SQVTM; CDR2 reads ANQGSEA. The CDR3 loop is CSVNPGQPNYGYTF. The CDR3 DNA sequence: TGCAGCGTGAACCCAGGGCAGCCTAACTATGGCTACACCTTC.

The DNA for the CDR3 is TGTGCCAGCTCACCGTTACCCCAGGGGGCGGGAAACACTGAAGCTTTCTTT. It specifies CASSPLPQGAGNTEAFF. The V call is TRBV18, the J call TRBJ1-1; TRBD1 agrees at 8 bases. The CDR3 extends over 17 amino acids. Germline assignment: CDR1 KGHSH and CDR2 LQKENI. With V trimmed by 3 bases and J by 2 bases, 11 bases remained unmatched.

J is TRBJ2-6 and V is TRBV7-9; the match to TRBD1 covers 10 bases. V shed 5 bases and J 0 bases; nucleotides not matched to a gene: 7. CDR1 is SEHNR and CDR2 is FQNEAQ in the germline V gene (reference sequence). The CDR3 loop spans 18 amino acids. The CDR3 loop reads CASSTRTGGTSGANVLTF. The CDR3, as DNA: TGTGCCAGCAGCACCAGGACAGGGGGTACCTCTGGGGCCAACGTCCTGACTTTC. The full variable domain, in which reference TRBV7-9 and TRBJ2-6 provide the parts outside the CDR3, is DTGVSQNPRHKITKRGQNVTFRCDPISEHNRLYWYRQTLGQGPEFLTYFQNEAQLEKSRLLSDRFSAERPKGSFSTLEIQRTEQGDSAMYLCASSTRTGGTSGANVLTFGAGSRLTVL.

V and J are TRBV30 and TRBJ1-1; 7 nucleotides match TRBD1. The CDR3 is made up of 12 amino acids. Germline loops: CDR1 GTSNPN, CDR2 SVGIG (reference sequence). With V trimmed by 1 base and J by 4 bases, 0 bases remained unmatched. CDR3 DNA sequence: TGTGCCTGGAGTGACAGGGGCACTGAAGCTTTCTTT. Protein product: CAWSDRGTEAFF.

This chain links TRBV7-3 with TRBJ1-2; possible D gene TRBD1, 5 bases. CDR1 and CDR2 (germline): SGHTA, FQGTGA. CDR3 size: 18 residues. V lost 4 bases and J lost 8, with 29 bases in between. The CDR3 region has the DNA TGTGCCAGCAGCTCCCGGCCTTCCGGGAGACAGCATGAAGGGGGCTACACCTTC. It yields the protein CASSSRPSGRQHEGGYTF.